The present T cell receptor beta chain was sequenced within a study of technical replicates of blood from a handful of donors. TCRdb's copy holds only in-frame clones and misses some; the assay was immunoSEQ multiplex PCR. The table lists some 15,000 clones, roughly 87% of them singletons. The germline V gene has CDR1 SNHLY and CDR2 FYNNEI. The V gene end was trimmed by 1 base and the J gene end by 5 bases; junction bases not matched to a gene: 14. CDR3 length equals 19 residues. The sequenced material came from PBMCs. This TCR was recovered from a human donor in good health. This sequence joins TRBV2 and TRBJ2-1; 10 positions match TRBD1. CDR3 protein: CASSEGGTGASLIDNEQFF. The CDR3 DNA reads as TGTGCCAGCAGTGAAGGTGGGACAGGGGCTAGTTTAATCGACAATGAGCAGTTCTTC. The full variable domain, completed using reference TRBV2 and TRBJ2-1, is EPEVTQTPSHQVTQMGQEVILRCVPISNHLYFYWYRQILGQKVEFLVSFYNNEISEKSEIFDDQFSVERPDGSNFTLKIRSTKLEDSAMYFCASSEGGTGASLIDNEQFFGPGTRLTVL.